One and the same sample provided the 32 T cell receptor beta chains below, sequenced in a study of T-cell memory formation after mild COVID-19. TCRdb re-called the 5' RACE reads through MiXCR, storing one row per CDR3 protein. The sample has a few hundred thousand distinct CDR3 sequences; roughly 21% are singletons. The sample taken for sequencing was PBMCs or a T cell subset sorted from them (not recorded which). These receptors were obtained from a man aged 18-30 years who had mild COVID-19 (a few samples of this study predate the infection). Cell type and time point are not known.

The sample holds a few counts of this clonotype. The gene calls are TRBV5-6 and TRBJ2-1, with TRBD2 matching over 9 bases. With V trimmed by 4 bases and J by 6 bases, 11 bases remained unmatched. The CDR3 covers 16 residues. Germline CDR1 and CDR2: SGHDT and YYEEEE. The CDR3 sequence: CASSDLRLAGLNEQFF. CDR3 coding DNA: TGTGCCAGCAGCGACTTAAGGCTAGCGGGGCTCAATGAGCAGTTCTTC.

This clonotype appeared a few times. The chain is built from TRBV12-3 or TRBV12-4 and TRBJ1-4; 10 bases align to TRBD1. The CDR3 runs to 15 residues. V dropped 5 bases and J dropped 5; count of bases not matched to a gene: 5. The CDR3 loop reads CASSKRTGGNEKLFF. CDR3 nucleotide sequence: TGTGCCAGCAGTAAACGGACAGGGGGAAATGAAAAACTGTTTTTT.

The chain links TRBV6-5 to TRBJ2-7, with D possibly being TRBD1 (5 bases). The V gene's germline CDR1 is MNHEY and CDR2 SVGAGI. The V gene lost 6 bases and the J gene lost 2 bases, with 11 bases spanning the gap. The CDR3 runs 13 residues. In DNA, the CDR3 is TGTGCCAGCAGAGGTACAGGAACCTACGAGCAGTACTTC. Translation gives CASRGTGTYEQYF.

This clonotype has more than one count but fewer than ten. The chain couples TRBV4-2 to TRBJ2-1; D possibly uses TRBD1 or TRBD2 (5 bases each). CDR1 and CDR2 (germline): LGHNA, YNFKEQ. The length of the CDR3 is 17 residues. Trimming left V 0 bases short and J 6 bases short, with 18 bases between. CDR3 loop: CASSQDGAGTVFNEQFF. The CDR3 DNA follows: TGTGCCAGCAGCCAAGATGGGGCCGGGACGGTCTTCAATGAGCAGTTCTTC.

There are many counts of this clonotype. This sequence joins TRBV5-6 and TRBJ1-2; D call uncertain. CDR3 length equals 12 residues. Germline lookup yields CDR1 SGHDT and CDR2 YYEEEE. V lost 6 bases and J lost 6, with 12 bases in between. CDR3 bases: TGTGCCAGCACCGCGGGGTTCCATGGCTACACCTTC. Translating it yields CASTAGFHGYTF. The entire variable domain, with the rest obtained from reference TRBV5-6 and TRBJ1-2, is as follows: DAGVTQSPTHLIKTRGQQVTLRCSPKSGHDTVSWYQQALGQGPQFIFQYYEEEERQRGNFPDRFSGHQFPNYSSELNVNALLLGDSALYLCASTAGFHGYTFGSGTRLTVV.

This clonotype was detected a few times. V is TRBV5-1 and J is TRBJ2-5; 14 bases fit TRBD2. Germline values: CDR1 SGHRS, CDR2 YFSETQ. The V gene end was trimmed by 4 bases and the J gene end by 7 bases; junction bases not matched to a gene: 9. The CDR3 spans 16 residues. In nucleotides, the CDR3 is TGCGCCAGCAGCACCGGGACTAGCGGGGGCCCAAGGACCCAGTACTTC. Protein: CASSTGTSGGPRTQYF.

In DNA, the CDR3 is TGCAGTGCTAGAAACGCAGGGGAAGACGAGCAGTACTTC. This gives the protein CSARNAGEDEQYF. V is TRBV20-1 and J is TRBJ2-7; TRBD1 might be the D (6 bases). Germline V lookup: CDR1 DFQATT, CDR2 SNEGSKA (reference sequence). CDR3 length: 13 residues. Trimming took 2 bases from V and 5 from J, leaving 13 bases between them.

This chain's CDR3 is CASSQDRARRINQPQHF. CDR3 coding DNA: TGCGCCAGCAGCCAAGATAGGGCCAGAAGAATCAATCAGCCCCAGCATTTT. The chain couples TRBV4-3 to TRBJ1-5; no definite D call. The CDR3 runs 17 residues. Per germline, CDR1 LGHNA and CDR2 YSLEER. Trimming stripped 0 bases from V and 3 bases from J, with 15 bases between.

V is TRBV7-9 and J is TRBJ2-5; D possibly corresponds to TRBD2 (6 bases). The CDR3 runs to 13 residues. V was trimmed by 5 bases and J by 4 bases, leaving 11 bases between them. Germline CDR1 is SEHNR and CDR2 is FQNEAQ (reference sequence). CDR3 in amino acids: CASSAGSGETQYF. CDR3 nucleotide sequence: TGTGCCAGCAGCGCGGGAAGTGGAGAGACCCAGTACTTC.

V and J are TRBV28 and TRBJ2-3; 10 bases are shared with TRBD1. Germline V gene sequence: CDR1 MDHEN, CDR2 SYDVKM. V shed 6 bases, J shed 6 bases, and the junction held 9 bases outside the gene matches. The CDR3 length is 15 residues. The CDR3 loop is CASSLRDRGWDTQYF. The CDR3 coding sequence is TGTGCCAGCAGCCTCCGGGACAGGGGTTGGGATACGCAGTATTTT.

There are a few counts of this clonotype. The V and J genes are TRBV7-6 and TRBJ2-5; TRBD2 matches 12 bases. V was pared by 4 bases and J by 2 bases, with 2 bases of the junction left unmatched. This CDR3 has 15 residues. Germline CDR1 is SGHVS and CDR2 is FNYEAQ. The DNA for the CDR3 is TGTGCCAGCAGCTGGACTAGCGGGATACAAGAGACCCAGTACTTC. This gives the protein CASSWTSGIQETQYF. The variable domain in full, completed from reference TRBV7-6 and TRBJ2-5, reads GAGVSQSPRYKVTKRGQDVALRCDPISGHVSLYWYRQALGQGPEFLTYFNYEAQQDKSGLPNDRFSAERPEGSISTLTIQRTEQRDSAMYRCASSWTSGIQETQYFGPGTRLLVL.

The chain is built from TRBV12-3 or TRBV12-4 and TRBJ2-7; D possibly corresponds to TRBD1 (6 bases). The CDR3 totals 15 residues. V lost 3 bases and J lost 3, with 15 bases in between. CDR3 DNA: TGTGCCAGCAGTTTGTCGCCGGGGACAATCTACGAGCAGTACTTC. Translated: CASSLSPGTIYEQYF.

This chain joins TRBV20-1 and TRBJ2-2; 8 nucleotides align to TRBD1. This CDR3 is 13 amino acids long. V shed 6 bases, J shed 6 bases, and the junction held 6 bases outside the gene matches. Germline V gene data show CDR1 as DFQATT and CDR2 as SNEGSKA (reference sequence). The CDR3 loop reads CSAINRGSGELFF. The CDR3 bases are TGCAGTGCCATCAACAGGGGGTCCGGGGAGCTGTTTTTT.

This clonotype was seen a handful of times. The chain employs TRBV14 and TRBJ2-5; 10 bases align to TRBD2. The CDR3 loop spans 16 amino acids. The germline V gene encodes CDR1 SGHDN and CDR2 FVKESK. The trim removed 4 bases at V and 2 bases at J, leaving 7 bases unmatched. CDR3 DNA sequence: TGTGCCAGCAGCCGAAGCGGGGGGGCGACTCAAGAGACCCAGTACTTC. Protein product: CASSRSGGATQETQYF.

This clonotype was recorded many times. The rearrangement uses TRBV5-5 and TRBJ2-7, with 7 bases fitting TRBD2. The CDR3 loop spans 16 amino acids. Trimming took 4 bases from V and 5 from J; bases not matched to a gene: 15. Germline-derived CDR1 and CDR2 are SGHKS and YYEKEE (reference sequence). CDR3 coding DNA: TGTGCCAGCAGCCCGACCGGGGAGGGACGTGTTCACGAGCAGTACGTC. It is translated as CASSPTGEGRVHEQYV.

The rearrangement joins TRBV10-3 to TRBJ2-3, with TRBD2 matching over 8 bases. The CDR3 spans 13 residues. V lost 11 bases, J lost 6 bases, and 10 bases stayed unmatched. Germline CDR1 is ENHRY and CDR2 is SYGVKD. CDR3 protein: CAPLDGGGDTQYF. CDR3 bases: TGTGCCCCCCTGGACGGGGGGGGGGATACGCAGTATTTT.

This clonotype was recorded at least ten times. This chain joins TRBV5-1 and TRBJ2-5; TRBD1 aligns across 8 bases. The junction had 4 bases not matched to a gene; V was cut back by 0 bases and J by 3 bases. Germline loops: CDR1 SGHRS, CDR2 YFSETQ. The CDR3 is 15 amino acids. The CDR3 here is CASSLGRGREETQYF. CDR3 nucleotide sequence: TGCGCCAGCAGCTTGGGCAGGGGGCGTGAAGAGACCCAGTACTTC. Supplemented by reference TRBV5-1 and TRBJ2-5, the full variable domain reads KAGVTQTPRYLIKTRGQQVTLSCSPISGHRSVSWYQQTPGQGLQFLFEYFSETQRNKGNFPGRFSGRQFSNSRSEMNVSTLELGDSALYLCASSLGRGREETQYFGPGTRLLVL.

There are a few counts of this clonotype. J is TRBJ1-2 and V is TRBV5-5, with D tentatively TRBD1 (5 bases). The CDR3 loop spans 13 amino acids. Germline loops: CDR1 SGHKS, CDR2 YYEKEE (reference sequence). V lost 1 base and J lost 5, with 9 bases in between. CDR3: CASSLSGKYGYTF. Here the CDR3 DNA reads TGTGCCAGCAGCTTGTCAGGGAAGTATGGCTACACCTTC. The full variable domain, its missing parts supplied by reference TRBV5-5 and TRBJ1-2, is DAGVTQSPTHLIKTRGQQVTLRCSPISGHKSVSWYQQVLGQGPQFIFQYYEKEERGRGNFPDRFSARQFPNYSSELNVNALLLGDSALYLCASSLSGKYGYTFGSGTRLTVV.

The rearrangement joins TRBV5-1 to TRBJ2-7; TRBD1 agrees at 7 bases. The J segment lost 3 bases and the V segment lost 4 bases, leaving 13 bases of the junction unmatched. Germline loops: CDR1 SGHRS, CDR2 YFSETQ. The length of the CDR3 is 16 residues. CDR3 bases: TGCGCCAGCAGCCCAGGGACAGCCCTATCCCTCTACGAGCAGTACTTC. Translated, it gives CASSPGTALSLYEQYF.

The rearrangement links TRBV20-1 to TRBJ2-3; D tentatively fits TRBD1 or TRBD2 (6 bases each). Germline lookup yields CDR1 DFQATT and CDR2 SNEGSKA (reference sequence). Trimming cost V 4 bases and J 0 bases, with 17 bases left between them. The CDR3 is made up of 16 amino acids. The CDR3 protein is CSANGGEYASTDTQYF. CDR3 DNA sequence: TGCAGTGCTAACGGGGGCGAATACGCTAGCACAGATACGCAGTATTTT.

The CDR3 loop is CASSADNEQFF. CDR3 DNA: TGTGCCAGCAGCGCCGACAATGAGCAGTTCTTC. The chain has TRBV6-5 and TRBJ2-1; D remains ambiguous. CDR1 and CDR2 from the germline V gene are MNHEY and SVGAGI. The germline V and J ends were trimmed by 6 bases and 5 bases, with 5 bases remaining between them. The CDR3 length is 11 residues.

The gene calls are TRBV5-6 and TRBJ2-2; D uncertain. The CDR3 consists of 14 residues. Looked up from germline, CDR1 is SGHDT and CDR2 is YYEEEE. V dropped 1 base and J dropped 6 bases, with 10 bases sitting between them. CDR3 nucleotide sequence: TGTGCCAGCAGCTTGAACAACGGCGCCGGGGAGCTGTTTTTT. Its protein product is CASSLNNGAGELFF. Together with reference TRBV5-6 and TRBJ2-2, the CDR3 gives the full variable domain: DAGVTQSPTHLIKTRGQQVTLRCSPKSGHDTVSWYQQALGQGPQFIFQYYEEEERQRGNFPDRFSGHQFPNYSSELNVNALLLGDSALYLCASSLNNGAGELFFGEGSRLTVL.

This clonotype turned up a few times. The rearrangement uses TRBV11-2 and TRBJ2-3, with 7 bases that match TRBD1. With 0 bases clipped from V and 9 bases from J, the junction kept 3 bases outside the gene matches. CDR1 is SGHAT and CDR2 is FQNNGV in the germline V gene. The CDR3 runs to 13 residues. The CDR3 DNA sequence: TGTGCCAGCAGCTTAGATAGAGGGGGCACGCAGTATTTT. Protein: CASSLDRGGTQYF.

The chain recombines TRBV10-3 with TRBJ2-7, with 8 bases that match TRBD1. V shed 8 bases, J shed 3 bases, and the junction held 0 bases outside the gene matches. Germline CDR1 ENHRY, CDR2 SYGVKD. CDR3 length: 11 amino acids. The CDR3 region is CAIGQGYEQYV. Here the CDR3 DNA reads TGTGCCATCGGACAGGGCTACGAGCAGTACGTC.

There are a few counts of this clonotype. The chain links TRBV19 to TRBJ1-1; TRBD1 matches 7 bases. The CDR3 has 16 residues. The germline V gene has CDR1 LNHDA and CDR2 SQIVND (reference sequence). J gave up 4 bases and V 3 bases, and 11 bases lay outside the gene matches. The CDR3 nucleotides read TGTGCCAGTAGTATTATACGGGCAGGGGGTAGCACTGAAGCTTTCTTT. It translates to CASSIIRAGGSTEAFF.

This clonotype was recorded a few times. The chain combines TRBV5-1 with TRBJ2-2; the D is unclear. Trimming cost V 4 bases and J 2 bases, with 9 bases left between them. This CDR3 comprises 14 residues. Germline V lookup: CDR1 SGHRS, CDR2 YFSETQ. The CDR3 nucleotides read TGCGCCAGCAGCCCCGACACCAACACCGGGGAGCTGTTTTTT. Translating gives CASSPDTNTGELFF.

This sequence joins TRBV5-1 and TRBJ1-1, with 9 bases fitting TRBD1. There are 13 residues in the CDR3. Trimming cost V 4 bases and J 5 bases; bases outside gene matches: 3. Germline CDR1 reads SGHRS; CDR2 reads YFSETQ. In nucleotides, the CDR3 is TGCGCCAGCAGCCGGGACAGGGAAACTGAAGCTTTCTTT. This gives the protein CASSRDRETEAFF. Drawing the rest from reference TRBV5-1 and TRBJ1-1, the complete variable domain is KAGVTQTPRYLIKTRGQQVTLSCSPISGHRSVSWYQQTPGQGLQFLFEYFSETQRNKGNFPGRFSGRQFSNSRSEMNVSTLELGDSALYLCASSRDRETEAFFGQGTRLTVV.

This clonotype was observed a few times. The chain carries TRBV6-5 and TRBJ2-5; no reliable D call. Germline-derived CDR1 and CDR2 are MNHEY and SVGAGI. Trimming removed 0 bases at V and 5 bases at J, with 10 bases between. The CDR3 consists of 14 residues. In nucleotides, the CDR3 is TGTGCCAGCAGTTACTCCACAACGGCGGAGACCCAGTACTTC. It codes for CASSYSTTAETQYF.

This clonotype was picked up a small number of times. The chain is built from TRBV11-2 and TRBJ1-2; 7 bases map to TRBD1. Germline-derived CDR1 and CDR2 are SGHAT and FQNNGV. Trimming cost V 4 bases and J 4 bases; bases outside gene matches: 6. CDR3 length: 14 amino acids. As DNA, the CDR3 is TGTGCCAGCAGCTCCGTCGGACAGGCCTATGGCTACACCTTC. Its protein is CASSSVGQAYGYTF.

The J gene is TRBJ1-4, the V gene TRBV6-5; D unresolved. This CDR3 has 15 residues. Germline V gives CDR1 MNHEY, CDR2 SVGAGI. V lost 8 bases, J lost 0 bases, and 13 bases lay in between. The CDR3 DNA reads as TGTGCCAGCCAGCCCCTAGGAGCAACTAATGAAAAACTGTTTTTT. It specifies CASQPLGATNEKLFF.

The chain has TRBV5-1 and TRBJ2-1; TRBD2 matches 10 bases. The CDR3 is 15 residues long. V shed 0 bases and J 9 bases; nucleotides not matched to a gene: 6. The V gene's germline CDR1 is SGHRS and CDR2 YFSETQ. DNA for the CDR3: TGCGCCAGCAGCTTGGGGGCTAGCGGGGGTTTTGAGCAGTTCTTC. Protein product: CASSLGASGGFEQFF.

The CDR3 protein is CASSWGPAGYEQYF. CDR3 nucleotides: TGCGCCAGCAGCTGGGGGCCGGCAGGGTACGAGCAGTACTTC. The chain recombines TRBV5-1 with TRBJ2-7; D may be TRBD1 (6 bases). This CDR3 has 14 residues. Trimming shortened V by 3 bases and J by 4 bases, and 14 bases separated the two germline ends. In germline, CDR1 is SGHRS, CDR2 YFSETQ. Together with reference TRBV5-1 and TRBJ2-7, the CDR3 gives the full variable domain: KAGVTQTPRYLIKTRGQQVTLSCSPISGHRSVSWYQQTPGQGLQFLFEYFSETQRNKGNFPGRFSGRQFSNSRSEMNVSTLELGDSALYLCASSWGPAGYEQYFGPGTRLTVT.